A single sample gave rise to the 10 T cell receptor beta chains below, sequenced in a study of spatial heterogeneity in lung cancer. Study-level results: Counts that tracked tumor mutation counts were those of expanded intratumoral alpha and beta TCRs.

TCRdb analysed the 5' RACE reads with MiXCR anew, one entry per CDR3 protein. The sample carries approximately 23,000 distinct CDR3 sequences, more than 4.5% recorded once. Their antigen targets remain unknown. Time point noted: sample taken at primary tumor resection. The sequencing here drew on lung tumor tissue, taken at surgery. The origin of the receptors is a male donor with early-stage non-small cell lung cancer.

This clonotype is classed as medium-sized. The V call is TRBV7-2, the J call TRBJ2-1; 11 bases map to TRBD2. V gave up 9 bases and J gave up 8 bases; unmatched junction bases: 9. The CDR3 totals 14 residues. Germline V gene lookup returns CDR1 SGHTA and CDR2 FQGNSA. This CDR3 reads CASIGLAGGDEQFF. In nucleotides, the CDR3 is TGTGCCAGTATTGGGTTAGCGGGAGGGGATGAGCAGTTCTTC.

This clonotype came up many times. The CDR3 sequence: CASSLYGAGQPQHF. Written as DNA, the CDR3 is TGTGCCAGCAGCTTGTACGGGGCAGGGCAGCCCCAGCATTTT. The V call is TRBV5-6, the J call TRBJ1-5; D may be TRBD1 (5 bases). The CDR3 consists of 14 residues. Germline V gene lookup returns CDR1 SGHDT and CDR2 YYEEEE. Between the trimmed V and J ends, which lost 1 base and 7 bases, there was a span of 12 bases.

This clonotype has at least ten counts. V is TRBV25-1 and J is TRBJ2-1, with D hard to call. The CDR3 covers 13 residues. The ends were cut back, 4 bases at V and 8 bases at J, with 12 bases in the middle. Germline V lookup: CDR1 MGHDK, CDR2 SYGVNS. In DNA form, the CDR3 reads TGTGCCAGCAGTGCCCCCCCTCGCCATGAGCAGTTCTTC. It codes for CASSAPPRHEQFF.

Ten or more counts support this clonotype. The chain recombines TRBV15 with TRBJ2-3, with TRBD2 as a possible D gene (5 bases). The CDR3 length is 10 residues. Germline V lookup: CDR1 LNHNV, CDR2 YYDKDF (reference sequence). Trimming took 9 bases from V and 5 from J, leaving 6 bases between them. The CDR3, as DNA: TGTGCCACACGGGGAGATACGCAGTATTTT. It is translated as CATRGDTQYF.

The chain couples TRBV5-1 to TRBJ2-3, with D possibly matching TRBD1 (6 bases). The CDR3 has 11 amino acids. V lost 6 bases, J lost 5 bases, and 7 bases lay in between. Germline V CDR1 and CDR2: SGHRS, YFSETQ. The CDR3 here is CASKQGDTQYF. CDR3 sequence (DNA): TGCGCCAGCAAACAGGGAGATACGCAGTATTTT.

Ten or more counts support this clonotype. The rearrangement uses TRBV6-6 and TRBJ2-7; 16 nucleotides agree with TRBD2. The V and J ends lost 6 bases and 4 bases, in that order; junction bases with no gene match: 6. Germline CDR1 MNHNY, CDR2 SVGAGI (reference sequence). The CDR3 loop spans 16 amino acids. In DNA form, the CDR3 reads TGTGCCAGCAGGGGACTAGCGGGGGGGGAAAGATACGAGCAGTACTTC. Protein sequence: CASRGLAGGERYEQYF.

This clonotype was observed at least ten times. This chain joins TRBV9 and TRBJ2-6; D gene ambiguous. CDR3 size: 15 residues. Trimming took off 2 bases at V and 0 bases at J, with 6 bases between the two ends. Germline-derived CDR1 and CDR2 are SGDLS and YYNGEE. The CDR3: CASSVTPSGANVLTF. CDR3 coding DNA: TGTGCCAGCAGCGTGACGCCCTCTGGGGCCAACGTCCTGACTTTC.

As DNA, the CDR3 is TGTGCCTGGAAGTTAAAAACGGGCCTAGCTGAAGCTTTCTTT. Its protein product is CAWKLKTGLAEAFF. The rearrangement uses TRBV30 and TRBJ1-1; D ambiguous. Germline CDR1 reads GTSNPN; CDR2 reads SVGIG (reference sequence). Trimming took off 4 bases at V and 6 bases at J, with 18 bases between the two ends. The length of the CDR3 is 14 residues.

In its sample, this clonotype was seen a few times. The V call is TRBV7-6, the J call TRBJ2-7, with a possible D match to TRBD2 (6 bases). This CDR3 region has 12 residues. Germline V gene sequence: CDR1 SGHVS, CDR2 FNYEAQ. The ends were cut back, 5 bases at V and 6 bases at J, with 11 bases in the middle. The CDR3 here is CASSQAGGEQYF. Written as DNA, the CDR3 is TGTGCCAGCAGCCAAGCCGGGGGCGAGCAGTACTTC. Supplemented by reference TRBV7-6 and TRBJ2-7, the full variable domain reads GAGVSQSPRYKVTKRGQDVALRCDPISGHVSLYWYRQALGQGPEFLTYFNYEAQQDKSGLPNDRFSAERPEGSISTLTIQRTEQRDSAMYRCASSQAGGEQYFGPGTRLTVT.

The chain combines TRBV11-2 with TRBJ2-1, with D unresolved. V was clipped by 0 bases and J by 6 bases, with 3 bases between them. This CDR3 is 12 amino acids long. Per the germline V gene, CDR1 is SGHAT and CDR2 is FQNNGV. The CDR3 DNA follows: TGTGCCAGCAGCTTAGACGGCAATGAGCAGTTCTTC. It codes for CASSLDGNEQFF.